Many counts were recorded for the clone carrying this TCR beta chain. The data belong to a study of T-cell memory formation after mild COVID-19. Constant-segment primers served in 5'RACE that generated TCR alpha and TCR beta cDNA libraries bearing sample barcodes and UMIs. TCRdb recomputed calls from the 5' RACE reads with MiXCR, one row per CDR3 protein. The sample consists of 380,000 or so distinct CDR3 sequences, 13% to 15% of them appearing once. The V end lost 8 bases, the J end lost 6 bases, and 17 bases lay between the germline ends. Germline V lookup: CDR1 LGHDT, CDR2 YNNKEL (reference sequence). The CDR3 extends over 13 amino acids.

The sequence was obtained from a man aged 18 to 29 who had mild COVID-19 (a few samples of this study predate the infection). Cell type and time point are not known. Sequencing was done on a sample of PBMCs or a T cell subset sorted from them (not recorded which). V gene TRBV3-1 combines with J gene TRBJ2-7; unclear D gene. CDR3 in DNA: TGTGCCAGCTCGTCTCGGCAGGACCGCGAGCAGTACTTC. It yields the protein CASSSRQDREQYF.